Listed here are 22 T cell receptor beta chains from one sample, sequenced in a study of CD8 T cells in ankylosing spondylitis. No cognate antigen is known for these TCRs. TCRdb reprocessed the 5' RACE reads via MiXCR and lists one record per CDR3 protein. Of 250,000 to 350,000 distinct CDR3 sequences in the sample, 6.5% to 10% were seen once. Overall study findings and caveats: Blood from ankylosing spondylitis patients appeared to carry a characteristic roughly 8-variant TCR beta motif.

Sequenced: blood, either unsorted or a sorted T cell fraction (not recorded which). These receptor sequences come from a male donor with ankylosing spondylitis.

This clonotype was counted only a few times. This chain connects TRBV28 to TRBJ2-1; D is unresolved. V was cut by 2 bases and J by 6 bases, with 8 bases left in between. The CDR3 length is 13 residues. Per the germline V gene, CDR1 is MDHEN and CDR2 is SYDVKM. CDR3 region: CASSLLGPNEQFF. The CDR3 DNA reads as TGTGCCAGCAGTTTACTAGGCCCCAATGAGCAGTTCTTC.

The chain recombines TRBV12-3 or TRBV12-4 with TRBJ2-1; TRBD2 matches at 9 bases. The length of the CDR3 is 16 residues. V lost 5 bases and J lost 8; bases outside the gene matches: 13. The CDR3 DNA sequence: TGTGCCAGCAGTCCCACCTGGATAGCGGGGGTCCATGAGCAGTTCTTC. The encoded protein is CASSPTWIAGVHEQFF.

This clonotype was seen a few times. One end of the junction does not line up with germline, which may come from a read error. The gene calls are TRBV3-1 and TRBJ2-2; the D is unclear. There are 16 residues in the CDR3. Germline V gene lookup returns CDR1 LGHDT and CDR2 YNNKEL (reference sequence). The CDR3, as DNA: TGTGCCAGCAGGCAAGAATGGACCCCTGGCACCGGGGAGCTGTTTTTT. Translating it yields CASRQEWTPGTGELFF.

This clonotype was seen more than once but under ten times. The V gene is TRBV25-1, the J gene TRBJ2-3; 12 bases are shared with TRBD2. This CDR3 spans 15 amino acids. Germline lookup yields CDR1 MGHDK and CDR2 SYGVNS. The ends lost 3 bases at V and 5 bases at J; junction bases unmatched: 3. CDR3 amino acids: CASSDRTSGKDTQYF. Written as DNA, the CDR3 is TGTGCCAGCAGTGATAGGACTAGCGGGAAAGATACGCAGTATTTT.

This clonotype was detected a few times. The chain carries TRBV6-1 and TRBJ1-5; no firm D call. Germline assignment: CDR1 MNHNS and CDR2 SASEGT. Trimming left V 2 bases short and J 0 bases short, with 8 bases between. The CDR3 has 15 residues. The DNA of the CDR3 is TGTGCCAGCAGTGAACAAAGCTATAGCAATCAGCCCCAGCATTTT. This encodes CASSEQSYSNQPQHF.

This clonotype was picked up a small number of times. The chain carries TRBV6-1 and TRBJ2-5, with 8 bases aligning to TRBD1. The germline V gene encodes CDR1 MNHNS and CDR2 SASEGT. The CDR3 is 13 residues long. This CDR3 is CATRRQGQETQYF. The CDR3 DNA reads TGTGCAACAAGACGACAGGGGCAAGAGACCCAGTACTTC.

This clonotype was seen only a few times. V gene TRBV10-3 combines with J gene TRBJ2-7; 12 bases line up with TRBD1. Germline V CDR1 and CDR2: ENHRY, SYGVKD. This CDR3 has 17 residues. V lost 0 bases to trimming and J lost 6 bases; unmatched junction nucleotides: 9. CDR3 coding DNA: TGTGCCATCAGTGAGTCCTTGCGCGGGACAGGGGGCGGCGAGCAGTACTTC. Amino acid sequence: CAISESLRGTGGGEQYF.

This chain links TRBV28 with TRBJ2-1, with 7 bases lining up with TRBD2. The CDR3 is 14 amino acids. Losses at the gene ends were 3 bases for V and 8 bases for J; bases not matched to a gene: 7. Per germline, CDR1 MDHEN and CDR2 SYDVKM. For the CDR3, the DNA is TGTGCCAGCAGTTTGGGCGGGAGCGTGGATGAGCAGTTCTTC. It is translated as CASSLGGSVDEQFF.

The chain recombines TRBV27 with TRBJ2-3; TRBD2 matches 15 bases. The CDR3 length is 16 residues. V was pared by 3 bases and J by 7 bases, with 5 bases of the junction left unmatched. Germline CDR1 MNHEY, CDR2 SMNVEV (reference sequence). The CDR3 spells CASSFLGLAGGYTQYF. CDR3 DNA: TGTGCCAGCAGTTTCCTGGGACTAGCGGGAGGATATACGCAGTATTTT.

The genes are TRBV29-1 and TRBJ2-7, with TRBD1 identical over 12 bases. The CDR3 covers 15 residues. Per the germline V gene, CDR1 is SQVTM and CDR2 is ANQGSEA. J lost 6 bases, V lost 1 base, and 7 bases had no gene match. The CDR3 region is CSVEARDRGPGEQYF. CDR3 sequence (DNA): TGCAGCGTTGAAGCCCGGGACAGGGGGCCGGGCGAGCAGTACTTC.

V and J are TRBV15 and TRBJ2-5; possibly TRBD1 for D (5 bases). Trimming took 2 bases from V and 6 from J, leaving 16 bases between them. The germline gives CDR1 LNHNV, CDR2 YYDKDF (reference sequence). This CDR3 is 15 amino acids long. The CDR3 nucleotides are TGTGCCACCAGCAGAATGGGGCAGGCGAGACAGACCCAGTACTTC. It codes for CATSRMGQARQTQYF.

The chain uses TRBV6-2 or TRBV6-3 and TRBJ1-1, with D perhaps matching TRBD1 (5 bases). The CDR3 is 15 residues long. Germline values: CDR1 MNHEY, CDR2 SVGEGT. With 2 bases removed from V and 1 base from J, the gap between germline ends came to 11 bases. CDR3 in DNA: TGTGCCAGCAGTTACCCGACAGACGAGAACACTGAAGCTTTCTTT. Translation gives CASSYPTDENTEAFF.

Many counts were recorded for this clonotype. The chain joins TRBV5-1 to TRBJ2-1; unclear D gene. CDR1 is SGHRS and CDR2 is YFSETQ in the germline V gene. With 4 bases removed from V and 6 bases from J, the gap between germline ends came to 11 bases. The CDR3 runs 13 residues. CDR3 nucleotide sequence: TGCGCCAGCAGCCCTGGACCGAGCAATGAGCAGTTCTTC. It is translated as CASSPGPSNEQFF. Together with reference TRBV5-1 and TRBJ2-1, the CDR3 gives the full variable domain: KAGVTQTPRYLIKTRGQQVTLSCSPISGHRSVSWYQQTPGQGLQFLFEYFSETQRNKGNFPGRFSGRQFSNSRSEMNVSTLELGDSALYLCASSPGPSNEQFFGPGTRLTVL.

The table lists this clonotype with many counts. This chain's CDR3 is CASSKGGSRYGYTF. As DNA, the CDR3 is TGTGCCAGCAGTAAAGGGGGGTCACGATATGGCTACACCTTC. The chain recombines TRBV27 with TRBJ1-2; D might be TRBD1 (6 bases). The germline V and J ends were trimmed by 5 bases and 5 bases, with 15 bases remaining between them. The CDR3 has 14 amino acids. Germline CDR1 reads MNHEY; CDR2 reads SMNVEV (reference sequence).

This clonotype was observed a few times. The genes are TRBV12-3 or TRBV12-4 and TRBJ1-6; D call uncertain. Trimming took off 5 bases at V and 7 bases at J, with 6 bases between the two ends. The CDR3 has 12 residues. This CDR3 is CASSPPNSPLHF. The CDR3 region has the DNA TGTGCCAGCAGTCCCCCAAATTCACCCCTCCACTTT.

This clonotype was seen a few times. The chain combines TRBV5-4 with TRBJ1-4; D not resolved. The CDR3 has 13 residues. The V gene lost 0 bases and the J gene lost 6 bases, with 6 bases spanning the gap. Germline values: CDR1 SGHNT, CDR2 YYREEE (reference sequence). CDR3 region: CASSLAYDEKLFF. DNA for the CDR3: TGTGCCAGCAGCTTGGCCTACGATGAAAAACTGTTTTTT.

This clonotype was recorded at least ten times. The V call is TRBV6-1, the J call TRBJ2-3; 7 bases align to TRBD2. The CDR3 sequence is 16 residues long. Germline V gene lookup returns CDR1 MNHNS and CDR2 SASEGT. V trimming: 7 bases; J trimming: 0 bases; junction bases outside the gene matches: 10. The CDR3 sequence is CASNSPLAASTDTQYF. Here the CDR3 DNA reads TGTGCCAGCAACAGCCCGCTAGCGGCTAGCACAGATACGCAGTATTTT.

This clonotype was picked up many times. The rearrangement uses TRBV11-2 and TRBJ2-1, with 13 bases lining up with TRBD2. Germline trimming cut 5 bases from V and 4 bases from J; bases unmatched to any gene: 8. The CDR3 sequence is 17 residues long. Germline CDR1 and CDR2: SGHAT and FQNNGV. The CDR3 region is CASSTRTSGSWYNEQFF. CDR3 sequence (DNA): TGTGCCAGCAGCACCCGGACTAGCGGGAGTTGGTACAATGAGCAGTTCTTC.

This clonotype turned up a few times. The chain combines TRBV7-2 with TRBJ2-5; a weak D match, TRBD1 (5 bases). The CDR3 runs 14 residues. Germline V gives CDR1 SGHTA, CDR2 FQGNSA. With 6 bases removed from V and 4 bases from J, the gap between germline ends came to 15 bases. The CDR3, as DNA: TGTGCCAGCAGTTCAGGGATGCTCCCAGAGACCCAGTACTTC. Its translation: CASSSGMLPETQYF.

The CDR3 spells CASSYYGPNTGELFF. The CDR3 DNA reads TGTGCCAGCAGTTACTACGGACCGAACACCGGGGAGCTGTTTTTT. The chain joins TRBV6-2 or TRBV6-3 to TRBJ2-2; D not certain. Germline values: CDR1 MNHEY, CDR2 SVGEGT. This CDR3 contains 15 residues. Trimming stripped 1 base from V and 0 bases from J, with 6 bases between.

This clonotype has ten or more counts. V and J are TRBV4-1 and TRBJ2-1, with 12 bases aligning to TRBD1. CDR3 size: 15 residues. V was clipped by 7 bases and J by 6 bases; unmatched bases: 7. Looked up from germline, CDR1 is MGHRA and CDR2 is YSYEKL. The chain's CDR3 is CASTTGTGGINEQFF. CDR3 DNA sequence: TGCGCCAGCACTACCGGGACAGGGGGCATCAATGAGCAGTTCTTC.

This clonotype was seen a handful of times. The rearrangement uses TRBV21-1 and TRBJ2-1; the table names TRBD1, a call not compared with the DNA. TRBV21-1 constitutes a pseudogene. There are 17 residues in the CDR3. CDR3 sequence: CASSKGRNSYSYNEQFF. CDR3 nucleotides: TGTGCCAGCAGCAAAGGTCGGAACAGCTACTCCTACAATGAGCAGTTCTTC.